This is a list of T cell receptor beta chains from one sample in a study of response to subunit inactivated influenza vaccine. One entry per CDR3 protein, called by TCRdb with MiXCR from the RT-PCR reads. The sample has about 240,000 distinct CDR3 sequences; 9% to 15% are singletons. The sequencing used non-naive T cells sorted from PBMCs, collected less than 15 days before vaccination. Receptors were obtained from a man aged 50 or older who received an inactivated influenza vaccine. The CDR3 runs from the conserved cysteine through the conserved F or W. D genes are given only for firm matches. The size of a clone is reported for some rows only, either as once, few or many, or as a class for expanded clones.

J gene,clone size,D gene,V gene,CDR3 DNA,CDR3 protein
TRBJ2-4,many,-,TRBV7-2,TGTGCCAGCAGCTTAGCGCGGCGGCAGGAAAACATTCAGTACTTC,CASSLARRQENIQYF
TRBJ2-7,few,TRBD2,TRBV7-2,TGTGCCAGCAGGGTAACTAGCGGGAGCTCCTACGAGCAGTACTTC,CASRVTSGSSYEQYF
TRBJ2-7,-,TRBD1,TRBV20-1,TGCAGTGCCGCGACAGGGGTCCAGGACGAGCAGTACTTC,CSAATGVQDEQYF
TRBJ2-3,many,-,TRBV4-2,TGTGCCAGCAGCCAAGAGTCGTACGGGAGAGGGCCAGATACGCAGTATTTT,CASSQESYGRGPDTQYF
TRBJ2-1,many,TRBD2,TRBV12-3/TRBV12-4,TGTGCCAGCAGCCACGGACTAGCGGGAGTCTCGCAGTTCTTC,CASSHGLAGVSQFF
TRBJ2-6,few,-,TRBV4-2,TGTGCCAGCAGCCAAGTCGCAGGGTGGAGTTCTGGGGCCAACGTCCTGACTTTC,CASSQVAGWSSGANVLTF
TRBJ2-2,-,TRBD1,TRBV5-1,TGCGCCAGCAGCTTACAGGGGTCGAACACCGGGGAGCTGTTTTTT,CASSLQGSNTGELFF
TRBJ1-1,few,TRBD1,TRBV5-1,TGCGCCAGCAGCTTGGCCAGGGGGGCACTGAACACTGAAGCTTTCTTT,CASSLARGALNTEAFF
TRBJ2-1,-,-,TRBV4-1,TGCGCCAGCAGCAAGGTAGCGGAGTCTACATACTCTCAGTTCTTC,CASSKVAESTYSQFF
TRBJ1-4,-,-,TRBV14,TGTGCCAGCAGCCGCGGAGTGAATGAAAAACTGTTTTTT,CASSRGVNEKLFF
TRBJ2-3,few,-,TRBV6-2/TRBV6-3,TGTGCCAGCACCACGGACAGCCTCACAGATACGCAGTATTTT,CASTTDSLTDTQYF
TRBJ2-7,-,TRBD2,TRBV7-9,TGTGCCAGCAGCCCCACTAGCGGGGGGGCCCACGAGCAGTACTTC,CASSPTSGGAHEQYF
TRBJ2-7,-,TRBD2,TRBV9,TGTGCCAGCAGCGTAGAAGGCTGGGCTAGCGGGATGCAGTACTTC,CASSVEGWASGMQYF
TRBJ2-2,-,TRBD2,TRBV20-1,TGCAGTGCTAGTGGTACTAGCGGGGGGAGGAACGGGGAGCTGTTTTTT,CSASGTSGGRNGELFF
TRBJ1-5,few,-,TRBV20-1,TGCAGTGCTAGTATTCGGGGACAGCCCCAGCATTTT,CSASIRGQPQHF
TRBJ1-4,-,TRBD1,TRBV28,TGTGCCAGCAGGTTGACAGGGGGCAGTGCGAGCTTTTTTGAAAAACTGTTTTTT,CASRLTGGSASFFEKLFF
TRBJ1-1,few,-,TRBV7-9,TGTGCCAGCAGCTTTCAGAGGGGTGGGGACACTGAAGCTTTCTTT,CASSFQRGGDTEAFF
TRBJ2-3,few,TRBD2,TRBV20-1,TGCAGTGCTAGAGTTCCTAGCGGTAGCACAGATACGCAGTATTTT,CSARVPSGSTDTQYF
TRBJ1-5,-,TRBD1,TRBV10-3,TGTGCCATCAGTGCCCGGGACAGTGGTGTGGGCAATCAGCCCCAGCATTTT,CAISARDSGVGNQPQHF
TRBJ2-1,many,TRBD2,TRBV20-1,TGCAGTGCTAGAGACCCTAGCGGGTACTACAATGAGCAGTTCTTC,CSARDPSGYYNEQFF
TRBJ2-2,-,TRBD1,TRBV2,TGTGCCAGCAGGAACAGGGGCCCCGGGGAGCTGTTTTTT,CASRNRGPGELFF
TRBJ1-6,few,-,TRBV12-3/TRBV12-4,TGTGGGGGGGGCCAGCCCTATAATTCACCCCTCCACTTT,CGGGQPYNSPLHF
TRBJ2-6,-,TRBD1,TRBV20-1,TGCAGTGCTAGAGATGGGACAGGGTACTCTGGGGCCAACGTCCTGACTTTC,CSARDGTGYSGANVLTF
TRBJ2-5,few,-,TRBV7-2,TGTGCCAGCAGCCTCCTGAGAGGGACCCAGTACTTC,CASSLLRGTQYF
TRBJ1-5,many,-,TRBV20-1,TGCAGTGCCCACGCGGGGCAGGTCGGTCAGCCCCAGCATTTT,CSAHAGQVGQPQHF
TRBJ2-5,-,-,TRBV7-6,TGTGCCAGCAGCTCTCCGGGACTCGGCGAAGAGACCCAGTACTTC,CASSSPGLGEETQYF
TRBJ2-1,few,TRBD2,TRBV5-1,TGCGCCAGCACTCGGACTAGCGGGACCCTCTACAATGAGCAGTTCTTC,CASTRTSGTLYNEQFF
TRBJ1-6,few,-,TRBV12-3/TRBV12-4,TGTGCCAGCAGTCTACAAACAGGGAGTAGTAATTCACCCCTCCACTTT,CASSLQTGSSNSPLHF
TRBJ1-5,many,-,TRBV20-1,TGCAGTGCTAGAGAGGGGGGGCCCCAGCATTTT,CSAREGGPQHF
TRBJ2-4,many,-,TRBV5-1,TGCGCCAGCAGCCTAGAGCCTGACAGGAATTTAGCCAAAAACATTCAGTACTTC,CASSLEPDRNLAKNIQYF
TRBJ2-3,few,-,TRBV7-3,TGTGCCAGCAGCTTAAGGTTGGCGCCCACAGATACGCAGTATTTT,CASSLRLAPTDTQYF
TRBJ1-1,-,-,TRBV20-1,TGCAGTGTCAAGGTGGGGGGCACTGAAGCTTTCTTT,CSVKVGGTEAFF
TRBJ2-1,-,-,TRBV6-5,TGTGCCAGCAGACGGGGGAGCTCCTACAATGAGCAGTTCTTC,CASRRGSSYNEQFF
TRBJ2-3,many,-,TRBV7-7,TGTGCCAGCAGCCTCGGGACATCCACAGATACGCAGTATTTT,CASSLGTSTDTQYF
TRBJ2-1,many,-,TRBV20-1,TGCAGTGCTAGCCCCCGTAGTAATGAGCAGTTCTTC,CSASPRSNEQFF
TRBJ2-3,many,-,TRBV12-3/TRBV12-4,TGTGCCAGCAGTTTAATGGCAGGAGATACGCAGTATTTT,CASSLMAGDTQYF
TRBJ2-1,-,-,TRBV6-5,TGTGCCAGCAGGAAAACTCTACCTTCCTACAATGAGCAGTTCTTC,CASRKTLPSYNEQFF
TRBJ2-7,few,TRBD1,TRBV12-3/TRBV12-4,TGTGCCAGCAGTTTAGCAGCCGGGACAGGGAGGGAGCAGTACTTC,CASSLAAGTGREQYF
TRBJ2-2,-,-,TRBV6-2/TRBV6-3,TGTGCCAGCTCGCAGGGGAACGGGGAGCTGTTTTTT,CASSQGNGELFF
TRBJ2-1,-,-,TRBV9,TGTGCCAGCAGCAAACCAGGGAGCTCCTACAATGAGCAGTTCTTC,CASSKPGSSYNEQFF
TRBJ1-6,few,-,TRBV5-1,TGCGCCAGCACCCGGGCGGAAGACTCACCCCTCCACTTT,CASTRAEDSPLHF
TRBJ2-1,few,TRBD2,TRBV11-2,TGTGCCAGCAGCTTAGATCCGGGACTAGCGGGAGTGGGTGAGCAGTTCTTC,CASSLDPGLAGVGEQFF
TRBJ1-1,few,TRBD1,TRBV12-3/TRBV12-4,TGTGCCAGCAGTTCTCGGGACAGAAAGACTGAAGCTTTCTTT,CASSSRDRKTEAFF
TRBJ2-1,-,TRBD2,TRBV20-1,TGCAGTGCCCGGCCTAGCGGGAGAGACAAATACAATGAGCAGTTCTTC,CSARPSGRDKYNEQFF
TRBJ1-2,few,TRBD1,TRBV7-9,TGTGCCAGCACCGCAGCCGGTGCAGGGGGGACCTTC,CASTAAGAGGTF
TRBJ2-1,-,TRBD2,TRBV6-1,TGTGCCAGCAGCCCCCGCCCCCGCCTACTAGCGGGATACAATGAGCAGTTCTTC,CASSPRPRLLAGYNEQFF
TRBJ2-3,few,TRBD1,TRBV11-2,TGTGCCAGCAGCCGAAGACGAGGGACAGGGTTAATAGGAGATACGCAGTATTTT,CASSRRRGTGLIGDTQYF
TRBJ2-5,many,TRBD2,TRBV14,TGTGCCAGCAGCCGCCGGACTAGCGGAACGGAGACCCAGTACTTC,CASSRRTSGTETQYF
TRBJ1-2,-,TRBD1,TRBV4-2,TGTGCCAGCAGCCAAGGTGGACAGGAGCTCTATGGCTACACCTTC,CASSQGGQELYGYTF
TRBJ2-2,few,TRBD2,TRBV20-1,TGCTGTGCTAGGCCACCAGCGGGGGGCTCGTATGGTGGGGAGCTGTTTTTT,CCARPPAGGSYGGELFF